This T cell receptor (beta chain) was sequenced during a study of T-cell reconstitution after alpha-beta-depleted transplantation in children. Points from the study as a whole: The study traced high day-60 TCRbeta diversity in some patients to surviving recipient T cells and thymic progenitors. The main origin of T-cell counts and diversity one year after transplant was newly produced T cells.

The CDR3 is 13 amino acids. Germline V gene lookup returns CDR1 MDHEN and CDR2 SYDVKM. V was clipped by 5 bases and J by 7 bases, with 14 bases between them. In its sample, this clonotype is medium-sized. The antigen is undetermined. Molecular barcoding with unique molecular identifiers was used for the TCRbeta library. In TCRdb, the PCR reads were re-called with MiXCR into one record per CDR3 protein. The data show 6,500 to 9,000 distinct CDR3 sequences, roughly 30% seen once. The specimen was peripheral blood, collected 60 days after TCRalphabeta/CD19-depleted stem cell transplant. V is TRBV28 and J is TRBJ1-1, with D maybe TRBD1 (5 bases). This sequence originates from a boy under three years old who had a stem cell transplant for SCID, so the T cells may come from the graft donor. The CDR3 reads CASSPPVGGEAFF. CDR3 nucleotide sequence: TGTGCCAGCAGTCCTCCAGTGGGGGGTGAAGCTTTCTTT.